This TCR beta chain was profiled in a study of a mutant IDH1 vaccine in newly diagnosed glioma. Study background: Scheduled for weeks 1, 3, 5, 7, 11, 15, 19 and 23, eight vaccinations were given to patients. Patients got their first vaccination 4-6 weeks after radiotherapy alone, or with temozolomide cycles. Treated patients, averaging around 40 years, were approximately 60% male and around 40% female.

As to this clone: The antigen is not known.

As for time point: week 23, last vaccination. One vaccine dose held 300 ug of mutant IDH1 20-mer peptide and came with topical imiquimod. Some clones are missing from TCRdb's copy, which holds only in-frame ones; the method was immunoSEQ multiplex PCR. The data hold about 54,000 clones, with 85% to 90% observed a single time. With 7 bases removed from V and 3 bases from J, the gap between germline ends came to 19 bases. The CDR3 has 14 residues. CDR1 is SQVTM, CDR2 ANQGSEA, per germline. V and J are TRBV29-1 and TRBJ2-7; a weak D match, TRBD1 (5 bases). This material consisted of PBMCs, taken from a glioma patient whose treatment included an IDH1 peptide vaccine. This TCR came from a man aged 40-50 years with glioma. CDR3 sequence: CSALPGPQGYEQYF. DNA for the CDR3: TGCAGCGCGCTACCCGGACCTCAGGGCTACGAGCAGTACTTC.